This TCR beta chain is from a study of blood T cell repertoires in COVID-19. Study as a whole: Italy, Spain and the United States were the sources of the convalescent and acute COVID-19 samples. PBMCs, B-cell-depleted T cells, or T cells were the source of the cDNA or gDNA that made up the material.

In the original processing: Reference gene primer amplification in the assay estimated nucleated cell counts. Only in-frame clones appear in the TCRdb table, and some are missing; sequencing was by immunoSEQ multiplex PCR. The DNA was the basis for D and trimming; V, J and clone size are from that table. The sample has about 240,000 clones, 70% to 90% seen once; the top ten hold roughly 3.5%. The V end was cut by 7 bases, the J end by 0 bases, with 15 bases between. Per the germline V gene, CDR1 is SGHTA and CDR2 is FQGTGA. This CDR3 has 15 residues. This clone was seen repeatedly, ten times or more. Enrolled through a virtual design, the participants were between roughly 18 and 90 years of age and came from 24 US areas.

J is TRBJ1-1 and V is TRBV7-3; no definite D call. Sequenced: PBMCs or T cells enriched from blood (not recorded which). This clonotype was sampled from a woman aged 40-49 years with acute COVID-19. CDR3 sequence reads: CASTLGGSLNTEAFF. The CDR3 nucleotides are TGTGCCAGCACCCTAGGAGGCAGTCTGAACACTGAAGCTTTCTTT. The full variable domain, completed using reference TRBV7-3 and TRBJ1-1, is GAGVSQTPSNKVTEKGKYVELRCDPISGHTALYWYRQSLGQGPEFLIYFQGTGAADDSGLPNDRFFAVRPEGSVSTLKIQRTERGDSAVYLCASTLGGSLNTEAFFGQGTRLTVV.